This TCR beta chain was sequenced in a study of neurological immune-mediated disorders. TCRdb analysed the 5' RACE reads with MiXCR anew, one entry per CDR3 protein. The sample holds about 80,000 distinct CDR3 sequences, almost 6% seen once. Study-level findings and limits: The highest TCR clonal expansion occurred in HTLV-1-associated myelopathy; multiple sclerosis fell below healthy controls. Association of the multiple sclerosis repertoire cluster with clinical or MRI features was not observed for any feature. No CDR3 amino acid sequences were shared by expanded clones across subjects, suggesting private repertoires in all groups.

V lost 0 bases and J lost 4, with 10 bases in between. Germline-derived CDR1 and CDR2 are DFQATT and SNEGSKA (reference sequence). The CDR3 has 14 residues. The time point: longitudinal time-point 2. This clonotype was recorded many times. Its antigen remains unidentified. V gene TRBV20-1 combines with J gene TRBJ1-3, with D uncertain. This TCR came from a woman aged 60-75 years with multiple sclerosis. The sample comprised PBMCs. The CDR3 protein is CSARDLLGGNTIYF. CDR3 coding DNA: TGCAGTGCTAGAGATTTATTGGGAGGAAACACCATATATTTT.